The source of this T cell receptor beta chain is a study of blood T cell repertoires in COVID-19 (TCRdb year 2020). Some background on the complete study: Samples covering the acute and convalescent phases of COVID-19 were provided by collaborators in the United States, Italy and Spain. The material from the prospective study consisted of cDNA or gDNA derived from T cells, B-cell-depleted T cells, or PBMCs. The repertoires were released in a freely available public database intended as a resource for research on the immune response to SARS-CoV-2. Where available, HLA class I and class II types were obtained from metadata supplied by the sample provider rather than from assay-based typing. The samples were drawn from two sources: the first 160 participants of the ongoing ImmuneRACE study, and 1,000 to 1,500 subjects contributed by 6 global collaborators. The sample metadata nearly always contained a de-identified subject ID, COVID-19 status, age in years and sex. The dataset comprised deeply sampled blood TCRbeta repertoires from subjects exposed to, actively infected with, or recovered from COVID-19.

Here is what the overall study found, with its caveats: Clinical and demographic metadata were provided uncurated, with the amount varying by source and participant.

Collaborating institutions collected whole blood in K2EDTA tubes following their own protocols. Collaborator samples were shipped for TCRbeta analysis as frozen whole blood, isolated PBMCs, or DNA extracted from either sample type. On this clone itself: Its antigen is unknown. The sample holds no much larger clone one base away, and base qualities are not on file.

TCRbeta CDR3 regions were amplified from genomic DNA by means of the immunoSEQ Assay, a bias-controlled multiplex PCR. On the authors' methods: The number of nucleated cells in each sample was estimated from the amplification of reference gene primers within the assay. To quantify the absolute abundance of each unique TCRbeta CDR3 rearrangement, sequence reads were collapsed and filtered. For each sample, productive Simpson clonality was calculated by taking the square root of Simpson's diversity index across productive rearrangements. The immuneACCESS repertoire file appears here via TCRdb, limited to in-frame rearrangements. These files lack a portion of the clones; in checked studies, under half of the deficit traces to unresolved V genes, and the cause of the others is not known. Clonal size and the V and J genes are those of that table, whereas D and trimming came from the DNA. The sample table holds 110,000 or so clones, of which 84% were seen once. Clones ranked in the top ten supply about 8.1% of the sample.

V ends up 5 bases short and J 0 bases short, with an unmatched junction base count of 8. From its cysteine to its phenylalanine, the CDR3 spans 17 amino acids. Only the CDR3 DNA stays, 51 bases, in frame from base 1. In the germline V gene, CDR1 corresponds to SGHAT and CDR2 to FQNNGV. The rearranged chain carries TRBV11-2 and TRBJ1-4; 8 bases in between match TRBD1. The sequenced material came from peripheral blood. The TCR comes from a woman aged 40 to 55 with acute or convalescent COVID-19. The CDR3: CASSLRQGRTTNEKLFF. The DNA sequence reads TGTGCCAGCAGCCTTAGACAGGGGCGCACAACTAATGAAAAACTGTTTTTT. The full variable domain, with segments outside the CDR3 supplied by the reference TRBV11-2 and TRBJ1-4 proteins, appears as EAGVAQSPRYKIIEKRQSVAFWCNPISGHATLYWYQQILGQGPKLLIQFQNNGVVDDSQLPKDRFSAERLKGVDSTLKIQPAKLEDSAVYLCASSLRQGRTTNEKLFFGSGTQLSVL.